Presented here are 10 T cell receptor beta chains from one specimen sequenced in a study of CD8 T cells in Susac syndrome. RNA, at roughly 0.5 to 1 ug, was reverse transcribed with random hexamers. TCRdb independently ran MiXCR on the immunoSEQ multiplex PCR reads; one entry per CDR3 protein. The data show under 200,000 distinct CDR3 sequences, about 95% seen once. The sequencing sample was made of CD4+ T cells from PBMCs. The receptors derive from a human donor in good health.

V is TRBV29-1 and J is TRBJ2-5, with TRBD1 matching 8 bases. Germline lookup yields CDR1 SQVTM and CDR2 ANQGSEA. The CDR3 length is 14 residues. With 1 base clipped from V and 8 bases from J, the junction kept 9 bases outside the gene matches. In DNA form, the CDR3 reads TGCAGCGTTGAAGGCGGACAGGGAAGGGAAACCCAGTACTTC. The encoded protein is CSVEGGQGRETQYF.

J is TRBJ2-5 and V is TRBV29-1; no definite D call. CDR3 size: 12 residues. Trimming removed 3 bases from V and 5 bases from J, with 10 bases in between. Germline CDR1 is SQVTM and CDR2 is ANQGSEA. The CDR3 coding sequence is TGCAGCGTTGAGAGGATGGGGGAGACCCAGTACTTC. Translation: CSVERMGETQYF.

The chain has TRBV24-1 and TRBJ1-1; D unclear. The CDR3 has 13 residues. With 1 base removed from V and 4 bases from J, the gap between germline ends came to 6 bases. CDR1 is KGHDR and CDR2 is SFDVKD in the germline V gene. The CDR3 nucleotides are TGTGCCACCAGTGATTTCTCGGGCACTGAAGCTTTCTTT. It yields the protein CATSDFSGTEAFF.

The chain uses TRBV20-1 and TRBJ1-1; perhaps TRBD1 as D (5 bases). Trimming removed 3 bases at V and 3 bases at J, with 11 bases between. In germline, CDR1 is DFQATT, CDR2 SNEGSKA (reference sequence). This CDR3 is 13 amino acids long. The CDR3 DNA follows: TGCAGTGCTAGCTTAGACAGATACACTGAAGCTTTCTTT. Its translation: CSASLDRYTEAFF.

The rearrangement links TRBV20-1 to TRBJ1-6; no clear D gene. The CDR3 sequence is 13 residues long. Trimming removed 3 bases at V and 11 bases at J, with 14 bases between. Germline CDR1 DFQATT, CDR2 SNEGSKA (reference sequence). CDR3 region: CSASHTGGTPLHF. Written as DNA, the CDR3 is TGCAGTGCTAGTCACACTGGAGGAACACCCCTCCACTTT.

Notes on this clonotype: At one end, the junction sequence differs from germline, possibly due to a read error. The chain couples TRBV25-1 to TRBJ1-6, with 10 bases that match TRBD1. The CDR3 is 16 amino acids. Germline CDR1 is MGHDK and CDR2 is SYGVNS. This CDR3 is CASSESGTGVSSPLHF. CDR3 DNA sequence: TGTGCCAGCAGCGAATCTGGGACAGGGGTTAGTTCACCCCTCCACTTT.

The chain recombines TRBV7-2 with TRBJ2-7, with D uncertain. Germline CDR1 and CDR2: SGHTA and FQGNSA. This CDR3 spans 13 amino acids. V lost 2 bases and J 5 bases, leaving 10 bases between the germline ends. The DNA of the CDR3 is TGTGCCAGCAGCTTACGATGGACGGACGAGCAGTACTTC. The encoded protein is CASSLRWTDEQYF.

The sample holds a few counts of this clonotype. The chain is built from TRBV6-5 and TRBJ2-7, with D uncertain. This CDR3 spans 13 amino acids. Germline loops: CDR1 MNHEY, CDR2 SVGAGI. Trimming cost V 5 bases and J 3 bases, with 11 bases left between them. The CDR3 nucleotides read TGTGCCAGCAGTCAAGGGCCTCTCTACGAGCAGTACGTC. Residues: CASSQGPLYEQYV.

The chain employs TRBV19 and TRBJ2-2; either TRBD1 or TRBD2 may supply D (6 bases each). CDR3 length: 15 amino acids. Germline assignment: CDR1 LNHDA and CDR2 SQIVND (reference sequence). V was trimmed by 6 bases and J by 3 bases, leaving 14 bases between them. In DNA, the CDR3 is TGTGCCAGTAGGGAGAGGGGGGCAGACACCGGGGAGCTGTTTTTT. Amino acid sequence: CASRERGADTGELFF. Full variable domain (outside the CDR3, taken from reference TRBV19 and TRBJ2-2): DGGITQSPKYLFRKEGQNVTLSCEQNLNHDAMYWYRQDPGQGLRLIYYSQIVNDFQKGDIAEGYSVSREKKESFPLTVTSAQKNPTAFYLCASRERGADTGELFFGEGSRLTVL.

The chain employs TRBV6-2 or TRBV6-3 and TRBJ1-6; D ambiguous. The CDR3 totals 12 residues. V dropped 8 bases and J dropped 7 bases, with 9 bases sitting between them. Looked up from germline, CDR1 is MNHEY and CDR2 is SVGEGT. The DNA for the CDR3 is TGTGCCAGCCACTTAAGGAATTCACCCCTCCACTTT. Its translation is CASHLRNSPLHF.